Shown below are 12 T cell receptor beta chains from a single sample sequenced in a study of blood T cell repertoires in COVID-19. Clones were read by immunoSEQ multiplex PCR, and TCRdb kept only the in-frame ones, dropping some. The sample contains 230,000 or so clones, less than 90% of which appear only once. The sequenced material came from peripheral blood. The receptors shown here come from a man aged 25-40 years with active or convalescent COVID-19.

V is TRBV27 and J is TRBJ2-1; D gene ambiguous. The germline CDR1 and CDR2 sequences are MNHEY and SMNVEV (reference sequence). Trimming left V 4 bases short and J 4 bases short, with 14 bases between. This CDR3 region has 15 residues. In nucleotides, the CDR3 is TGTGCCAGCAGTTCAAGCGTAGTTAGATACAATGAGCAGTTCTTC. The encoded protein is CASSSSVVRYNEQFF.

The CDR3 bases are TGCGCCAGCAGCCAAGACCCAGACGGGAATCAGCCCCAGCATTTT. This encodes CASSQDPDGNQPQHF. The chain recombines TRBV4-3 with TRBJ1-5; D is ambiguous. This CDR3 is built from 15 residues. Trimming cost V 0 bases and J 4 bases, with 10 bases left between them. CDR1 is LGHNA, CDR2 YSLEER, per germline.

J is TRBJ1-2 and V is TRBV11-2, with D possibly matching TRBD1 (5 bases). V lost 0 bases, J lost 7 bases, and 15 bases lay in between. Germline CDR1 SGHAT, CDR2 FQNNGV. This CDR3 is built from 15 residues. The CDR3 sequence: CASSLEPGGRSGYTF. The CDR3 DNA sequence: TGTGCCAGCAGCTTAGAGCCCGGGGGAAGAAGTGGCTACACCTTC.

This chain links TRBV28 with TRBJ1-2; TRBD1 is a possible D gene (6 bases). CDR3 size: 16 residues. Germline CDR1 and CDR2: MDHEN and SYDVKM. V lost 4 bases, J lost 4 bases, and 19 bases lay in between. CDR3 sequence: CASSSFPGGTTYGYTF. The CDR3 DNA follows: TGTGCCAGCAGTTCATTCCCGGGGGGCACTACCTATGGCTACACCTTC.

The chain uses TRBV7-9 and TRBJ2-7, with TRBD1 matching 10 bases. Germline CDR1 SEHNR, CDR2 FQNEAQ (reference sequence). The CDR3 is made up of 16 amino acids. V shed 6 bases and J 3 bases; nucleotides not matched to a gene: 11. CDR3 sequence reads: CASSRTVGQGGYEQYF. CDR3 sequence (DNA): TGTGCCAGCAGTCGGACCGTCGGACAGGGGGGCTACGAGCAGTACTTC.

V is TRBV6-5 and J is TRBJ1-5; D is unresolved. This CDR3 has 15 amino acids. The ends were cut back, 6 bases at V and 0 bases at J, with 12 bases in the middle. The germline V gene encodes CDR1 MNHEY and CDR2 SVGAGI. CDR3: CASRLKRYSNQPQHF. The CDR3 DNA reads as TGTGCCAGCAGACTAAAGCGCTATAGCAATCAGCCCCAGCATTTT.

This clone appeared once. The rearrangement joins TRBV3-1 (or the pseudogene TRBV3-2) to TRBJ2-1; no reliable D call. V was clipped by 6 bases and J by 0 bases, with 15 bases between them. This CDR3 is 16 amino acids long. Germline V lookup: CDR1 LGHDT, CDR2 YNNKEL (reference sequence). CDR3 residues: CASRKSLVSSYNEQFF. The CDR3, as DNA: TGTGCCAGCAGAAAGTCCCTGGTGAGCTCCTACAATGAGCAGTTCTTC.

The rearrangement uses TRBV16 and TRBJ2-1, with 10 nucleotides matching TRBD1. This CDR3 contains 16 residues. CDR1 and CDR2 from the germline V gene are KGHSY and FQNENV. The V and J ends lost 0 bases and 9 bases, in that order; junction bases with no gene match: 8. CDR3 in amino acids: CASSQSGDRGVSEQFF. The CDR3 DNA follows: TGTGCCAGCAGCCAATCCGGGGACAGGGGTGTTAGTGAGCAGTTCTTC.

The gene calls are TRBV28 and TRBJ1-2; a weak D match, TRBD1 (6 bases). V was cut by 6 bases and J by 7 bases, with 12 bases left in between. CDR3 length: 12 residues. The V gene's germline CDR1 is MDHEN and CDR2 SYDVKM. CDR3 sequence (DNA): TGTGCCAGCAGCAGAACAGGGCTTGGCTACACCTTC. This gives the protein CASSRTGLGYTF.

This clone has more than one count but fewer than ten. The genes are TRBV5-4 and TRBJ1-1, with 7 positions matching TRBD1. From germline, CDR1 is SGHNT and CDR2 YYREEE (reference sequence). The CDR3 consists of 14 residues. Unmatched junction bases numbered 4, after V lost 5 bases and J lost 0 bases. The CDR3 sequence is CASREGQLNTEAFF. The CDR3 bases are TGTGCCAGCAGGGAGGGACAGTTGAACACTGAAGCTTTCTTT.

The J gene is TRBJ1-2, the V gene TRBV6-2 or TRBV6-3, with a weak D call TRBD1 (6 bases). Germline V CDR1 and CDR2: MNHEY, SVGEGT. The CDR3 contains 15 residues. Between the trimmed V and J ends, which lost 6 bases and 2 bases, there was a span of 16 bases. CDR3 loop: CASSRAHTGNYGYTF. The DNA for the CDR3 is TGTGCCAGCAGCCGCGCCCATACAGGGAACTATGGCTACACCTTC.

This chain joins TRBV19 and TRBJ2-1, with D perhaps TRBD2 (5 bases). Between the trimmed V and J ends, which lost 10 bases and 5 bases, there was a span of 18 bases. Germline V lookup: CDR1 LNHDA, CDR2 SQIVND (reference sequence). This CDR3 has 14 residues. The CDR3 nucleotides read TGTGCCACCACTCCCGGACTCTGGAACAATGAGCAGTTCTTC. It yields the protein CATTPGLWNNEQFF.